The 3 T cell receptor beta chains below all came from one sample that was sequenced in a study of T cells in Graves' hyperthyroidism and ophthalmopathy. Using RNA transcripts as the source, TCR beta CDR3 regions were amplified. TCR CDR3 regions were first amplified by RT-PCR with HTBI primers. TCRdb re-called the multiplex PCR reads through MiXCR, storing one row per CDR3 protein. The sample consists of some 770,000 distinct CDR3 sequences, about a sixth of them appearing once. Source material: blood. These receptors were taken from a man aged 18 to 30 with Graves' hyperthyroidism.

This clonotype came up many times. The gene calls are TRBV20-1 and TRBJ2-5; a possible D gene is TRBD2 (6 bases). V dropped 3 bases and J dropped 2 bases, with 13 bases sitting between them. CDR1 and CDR2 from the germline V gene are DFQATT and SNEGSKA (reference sequence). The CDR3 runs to 14 residues. The CDR3 nucleotides read TGCAGTGCTAGTAAGGTAGCGGAACAAGAGACCCAGTACTTC. Translating gives CSASKVAEQETQYF.

There are a few counts of this clonotype. The J gene is TRBJ2-3, the V gene TRBV20-1, with 7 bases identical to TRBD2. This CDR3 comprises 15 residues. Germline CDR1 reads DFQATT; CDR2 reads SNEGSKA (reference sequence). After removal of 6 bases from V and 2 bases from J, the junction contained 11 bases not matched to a gene. The CDR3 loop reads CSAKGTIRLTDTQYF. CDR3 DNA sequence: TGCAGTGCGAAAGGGACTATACGCCTCACAGATACGCAGTATTTT.

At least ten counts were recorded for this clonotype. The chain combines TRBV27 with TRBJ2-1, with D hard to call. This CDR3 comprises 14 residues. Germline CDR1 reads MNHEY; CDR2 reads SMNVEV (reference sequence). V lost 8 bases and J 5 bases, leaving 16 bases between the germline ends. CDR3 loop: CASSRIDRNNEQFF. CDR3 coding DNA: TGTGCCAGCTCCCGGATTGACCGGAACAATGAGCAGTTCTTC.